The 3 T cell receptor beta chains listed next were all sequenced from one sample in a study of T cell changes during pregnancy in multiple sclerosis. TCRdb keeps only in-frame clones here, not all; method: immunoSEQ multiplex PCR. Among 100,000 to 140,000 clones listed, 92% were seen once. This specimen consisted of peripheral blood, obtained in the third trimester of pregnancy. The receptors here all came from a female donor in good health, enrolled as a control in a pregnancy study.

V gene TRBV18 combines with J gene TRBJ1-6; 7 bases match TRBD1. Germline CDR1 and CDR2: KGHSH and LQKENI. The CDR3 is 15 residues long. V was pared by 6 bases and J by 2 bases, with 4 bases of the junction left unmatched. CDR3: CASSRQGAYNSPLHF. In DNA, the CDR3 is TGTGCCAGCTCCCGACAGGGAGCCTATAATTCACCCCTCCACTTT.

The rearrangement joins TRBV30 to TRBJ2-7; the match to TRBD1 covers 7 bases. The CDR3 length is 14 residues. Trimming took 3 bases from V and 5 from J; bases not matched to a gene: 10. Germline CDR1 GTSNPN, CDR2 SVGIG (reference sequence). The CDR3 DNA sequence: TGTGCCTGGAGCCCCGGGACAGCTGGGGACGAGCAGTACTTC. It codes for CAWSPGTAGDEQYF.

This chain joins TRBV5-5 and TRBJ2-1; 7 bases line up with TRBD1. Germline values: CDR1 SGHKS, CDR2 YYEKEE (reference sequence). The CDR3 is 16 residues long. The J segment lost 0 bases and the V segment lost 2 bases, leaving 5 bases of the junction unmatched. CDR3 sequence reads: CASSFATGVSYNEQFF. CDR3 DNA sequence: TGTGCCAGCAGCTTCGCAACAGGGGTCTCCTACAATGAGCAGTTCTTC.